The rows below give T cell receptor beta chains drawn from one sample of a study of blood T cell repertoires in COVID-19. Sequenced by immunoSEQ multiplex PCR; TCRdb stores in-frame clones only, minus some. The top ten clones hold approximately 3.7% of a sample with 120,000 to 150,000 clones, about nine tenths of them seen once. What was sequenced was PBMCs or T cells enriched from blood (not recorded which). These receptors all come from a woman aged 40-49 years who had been exposed to COVID-19. CDR3s include the opening cysteine and the closing phenylalanine or tryptophan. D genes are given only for firm matches. A clone size is listed for some rows: how often the clone was seen (once, few, many), or a class if it is expanded.

J gene	clone size	V gene	D gene	CDR3 DNA	CDR3 protein
TRBJ1-1	NA	TRBV28	NA	TGTGCCAGCATACTGACAAACTTGAACACTGAAGCTTTCTTT	CASILTNLNTEAFF
TRBJ2-5	NA	TRBV2	NA	TGTGCCAGCAGACTCCAAGAGACCCAGTACTTC	CASRLQETQYF
TRBJ1-2	NA	TRBV29-1	TRBD1	TGCAGCGTTGAAGATCTTGGGACAGGGAATGGCTACACCTTC	CSVEDLGTGNGYTF
TRBJ1-2	NA	TRBV6-2/TRBV6-3	NA	TGTGCCAGCAGTTACTCAAACGGAGACTATGGCTACACCTTC	CASSYSNGDYGYTF
TRBJ2-7	NA	TRBV27	NA	TGTGCCTCGGTAGGGGCCTACGAGCAGTACTTC	CASVGAYEQYF
TRBJ2-7	once	TRBV27	TRBD1	TGTGCCAGCAGTTTATCGGGACAGGTTCCCTACGAGCAGTACTTC	CASSLSGQVPYEQYF
TRBJ2-7	NA	TRBV7-6	NA	TGTGCCAGCAGCTTACCAGACAGCTACGAGCAGTACTTC	CASSLPDSYEQYF
TRBJ2-3	few	TRBV2	NA	TGTGCCAGCAGGGGATGGGCAGGGGCAGATACGCAGTATTTT	CASRGWAGADTQYF
TRBJ1-5	NA	TRBV19	TRBD1	TGTGCCAGTAGTCCGTGGACAGGCCAGAATCAGCCCCAGCATTTT	CASSPWTGQNQPQHF
TRBJ2-1	NA	TRBV19	NA	TGTGCCAGTAGTATATTAATTCAAGGCGGTGAGCAGTTCTTC	CASSILIQGGEQFF
TRBJ1-2	NA	TRBV29-1	NA	TGCAGCGTTGATTCAGGGGATGGCTACACCTTC	CSVDSGDGYTF
TRBJ1-4	NA	TRBV19	TRBD1	TGTGCCAGTAGTGGGACAGGAGGACTTAATGAAAAACTGTTTTTT	CASSGTGGLNEKLFF
TRBJ2-1	NA	TRBV27	NA	TGTGCCAGCAGTTTCCAAGGGCGGGGACACAATGAGCAGTTCTTC	CASSFQGRGHNEQFF
TRBJ1-5	NA	TRBV5-1	NA	TGCGCCAGCAGCTTGGCCGGGCAGGCCCTACGGGGGCAGCCCCAGCATTTT	CASSLAGQALRGQPQHF
TRBJ1-5	once	TRBV3-1/TRBV3-2	TRBD1	TGTGCCAGCAGCCAAGGTGGACAGGGGCATAGGCAGCCCCAGCATTTT	CASSQGGQGHRQPQHF
TRBJ1-1	NA	TRBV21-1	NA	TGTGCCAGCAGACACAGGGTGGTCACTGAAGCTTTCTTT	CASRHRVVTEAFF
TRBJ1-5	NA	TRBV24-1	NA	TGTGCCACCCAAGGCGGGGTCGGGCAGCCCCAGCATTTT	CATQGGVGQPQHF
TRBJ2-5	NA	TRBV4-3	NA	TGCGCCAGCAGCCAAGAATTGGTGGGGCAGGAGACCCAGTACTTC	CASSQELVGQETQYF
TRBJ2-2	NA	TRBV5-1	NA	TGCGCCAGCATGCCGCGGGACACCGGGGAGCTGTTTTTT	CASMPRDTGELFF
TRBJ2-5	NA	TRBV5-4	TRBD1	TGTGCCAGCAGCACGGGACAGGGAGAGACCCAGTACTTC	CASSTGQGETQYF
TRBJ2-7	NA	TRBV6-5	TRBD1	TGTGCCAGCAGTTCCCAGGGGGCGGTTGTCTTC	CASSSQGAVVF
TRBJ1-2	NA	TRBV12-3/TRBV12-4	TRBD1	TGTGCCAGCAGAGGACAGGGAAGCTATGGCTACACCTTC	CASRGQGSYGYTF
TRBJ1-5	NA	TRBV6-6	NA	TGTGCCAGCAGTTCGGGAGCCTATAGCAATCAGCCCCAGCATTTT	CASSSGAYSNQPQHF
TRBJ1-6	NA	TRBV5-1	NA	TGCGCCAGCAGCTTTAGGACAACTTTCCTTAATTCACCCCTCCACTTT	CASSFRTTFLNSPLHF
TRBJ2-2	NA	TRBV5-1	TRBD2	TGCGCCAGCAGCTGGAGCGGGAGGGCCATCGGGGAGCTGTTTTTT	CASSWSGRAIGELFF
TRBJ2-1	NA	TRBV5-1	TRBD2	TGCGCCAGCAGTAGTCCGGGACTAGCGGGGCGCTACAATGAGCAGTTCTTC	CASSSPGLAGRYNEQFF
TRBJ1-1	few	TRBV2	NA	TGTGCCAGCAGTCTCAGGTCCCAGAACACTGAAGCTTTCTTT	CASSLRSQNTEAFF
TRBJ1-4	NA	TRBV6-5	NA	TGTGCCAGCAGTTATTCTTTACCAGAGGGTCAAAAACTGTTTTTT	CASSYSLPEGQKLFF
TRBJ1-5	NA	TRBV6-6	TRBD1	TGTGCCAGCACCCAGACAGGGGGCGCGGGGCAGCCCCAGCATTTT	CASTQTGGAGQPQHF